The next 27 T cell receptor beta chains were all read from a single sample in a study of T cell responses to AZD1222 COVID-19 vaccine. TCRdb's table, derived via immunoSEQ multiplex PCR, lists solely in-frame clones and lacks some. The sample has about 150,000 clones; roughly nine tenths are singletons. The sample in question was peripheral blood, obtained after recovery from COVID-19. These receptors originate from an adult who had recovered from COVID-19.

The rearrangement links TRBV7-2 to TRBJ2-1, with D tentatively TRBD1 (5 bases). Germline CDR1 SGHTA, CDR2 FQGNSA. This CDR3 is built from 15 residues. Trimming cost V 0 bases and J 5 bases, with 11 bases left between them. The DNA of the CDR3 is TGTGCCAGCAGCTTAGCGAATAGGGGCCACAATGAGCAGTTCTTC. This codes for CASSLANRGHNEQFF. Full variable domain (rest looked up from reference TRBV7-2 and TRBJ2-1): GAGVSQSPSNKVTEKGKDVELRCDPISGHTALYWYRQSLGQGLEFLIYFQGNSAPDKSGLPSDRFSAERTGGSVSTLTIQRTQQEDSAVYLCASSLANRGHNEQFFGPGTRLTVL.

The gene calls are TRBV6-5 and TRBJ1-1, with unresolved D. CDR3 length: 14 amino acids. CDR1 is MNHEY and CDR2 is SVGAGI in the germline V gene. Deletions cut 5 bases from V and 2 bases from J, with 12 bases between. The CDR3 region has the DNA TGTGCCAGCAGTACCGAAGGGATCAACACTGAAGCTTTCTTT. Its translation is CASSTEGINTEAFF.

V usage is TRBV5-1 and J usage is TRBJ2-5; perhaps D is TRBD1 or TRBD2 (5 bases each). The CDR3 covers 16 residues. The V and J ends lost 3 bases and 2 bases respectively, with 17 bases between them. Germline V gene sequence: CDR1 SGHRS, CDR2 YFSETQ. The CDR3 DNA is TGCGCCAGCAGCTCCGCGGGCACAGGCTTACAAGAGACCCAGTACTTC. It encodes CASSSAGTGLQETQYF.

V and J are TRBV6-1 and TRBJ1-1, with D possibly being TRBD1 (6 bases). The CDR3 contains 15 residues. V shed 2 bases and J shed 1 base, with 11 bases lying between them. Germline-derived CDR1 and CDR2 are MNHNS and SASEGT. The CDR3 region has the DNA TGTGCCAGCAGTGAACAGGGGTGGGGGAACACTGAAGCTTTCTTT. This codes for CASSEQGWGNTEAFF.

A single count supports this clone. The chain employs TRBV7-9 and TRBJ2-5; 8 bases fit TRBD1. Germline-derived CDR1 and CDR2 are SEHNR and FQNEAQ (reference sequence). This CDR3 spans 12 amino acids. V trimming: 5 bases; J trimming: 4 bases; junction bases outside the gene matches: 0. The CDR3 here is CASSQGAETQYF. The CDR3 DNA follows: TGTGCCAGCAGCCAGGGGGCAGAGACCCAGTACTTC.

This chain links TRBV28 with TRBJ2-5, with TRBD1 matching 7 bases. CDR3 length: 13 amino acids. Per the germline V gene, CDR1 is MDHEN and CDR2 is SYDVKM. V lost 6 bases and J lost 5; bases outside the gene matches: 6. The CDR3 spells CASRKGAEETQYF. The DNA for the CDR3 is TGTGCCAGCAGGAAGGGGGCCGAGGAGACCCAGTACTTC.

This clone was recorded once. V gene TRBV9 combines with J gene TRBJ1-6, with D hard to call. Germline CDR1 is SGDLS and CDR2 is YYNGEE. The V end lost 4 bases, the J end lost 9 bases, and 11 bases lay between the germline ends. The CDR3 is made up of 13 amino acids. CDR3 sequence (DNA): TGTGCCAGCAGCCACTCGAGGGCTTCACCCCTCCACTTT. Translated: CASSHSRASPLHF.

The J gene is TRBJ2-2, the V gene TRBV3-1 (or the pseudogene TRBV3-2); D is undetermined. CDR1 is LGHDT, CDR2 YNNKEL, per germline (reference sequence). The CDR3 has 14 amino acids. V was pared by 2 bases and J by 4 bases, with 8 bases between. The CDR3 region is CASSQYPSTGELFF. The CDR3 DNA reads as TGTGCCAGCAGCCAATATCCTAGCACCGGGGAGCTGTTTTTT.

The V and J genes are TRBV5-1 and TRBJ2-7, with TRBD2 matching over 12 bases. Looked up from germline, CDR1 is SGHRS and CDR2 is YFSETQ. The CDR3 consists of 16 residues. V trimming: 4 bases; J trimming: 0 bases; junction bases outside the gene matches: 5. The CDR3 DNA follows: TGCGCCAGCAGCGTTCTAGCGGGAGGGCCCTCCTACGAGCAGTACTTC. This encodes CASSVLAGGPSYEQYF.

A single count supports this clone. V and J are TRBV6-2 or TRBV6-3 and TRBJ1-1; D is ambiguous. The germline gives CDR1 MNHEY, CDR2 SVGEGT. The CDR3 sequence is 15 residues long. V was pared by 0 bases and J by 4 bases, with 12 bases between. The CDR3 nucleotides are TGTGCCAGCAGTTACTCTCCAGGAGCGGGCACTGAAGCTTTCTTT. This encodes CASSYSPGAGTEAFF.

The chain is built from TRBV12-3 or TRBV12-4 and TRBJ1-1; 8 bases match TRBD1. The J segment lost 7 bases and the V segment lost 2 bases, leaving 3 bases of the junction unmatched. CDR3 length: 13 residues. CDR3 sequence: CASSLRTGLEAFF. DNA for the CDR3: TGTGCCAGCAGTTTAAGGACAGGGCTTGAAGCTTTCTTT.

This clone turned up a few times. The chain employs TRBV5-4 and TRBJ1-4; D not certain. V was clipped by 1 base and J by 3 bases, with 7 bases between them. This CDR3 comprises 14 residues. Germline V lookup: CDR1 SGHNT, CDR2 YYREEE (reference sequence). The CDR3 sequence: CASSLSTANEKLFF. In DNA form, the CDR3 reads TGTGCCAGCAGCTTGAGCACCGCTAATGAAAAACTGTTTTTT.

The rearrangement joins TRBV27 to TRBJ1-4, with D tentatively TRBD1 (6 bases). The CDR3 spans 16 residues. The V and J ends lost 5 bases and 2 bases respectively, with 15 bases between them. Germline V lookup: CDR1 MNHEY, CDR2 SMNVEV (reference sequence). The CDR3 is CASSQQGGSTNEKLFF. CDR3 DNA sequence: TGTGCCAGCAGTCAACAAGGGGGTTCGACTAATGAAAAACTGTTTTTT. Filled out from reference TRBV27 and TRBJ1-4, the complete variable domain reads EAQVTQNPRYLITVTGKKLTVTCSQNMNHEYMSWYRQDPGLGLRQIYYSMNVEVTDKGDVPEGYKVSRKEKRNFPLILESPSPNQTSLYFCASSQQGGSTNEKLFFGSGTQLSVL.

This rearrangement joins TRBV20-1 to TRBJ1-4, with TRBD1 matching over 7 bases. The CDR3 contains 10 residues. V lost 6 bases and J lost 13; bases outside the gene matches: 5. CDR1 is DFQATT and CDR2 is SNEGSKA in the germline V gene (reference sequence). Written as DNA, the CDR3 is TGCAGTGCGGAGGCAGGGGGACTGTTTTTT. The encoded protein is CSAEAGGLFF.

The chain carries TRBV4-2 and TRBJ2-1; D is perhaps TRBD1 (6 bases). Germline V gene data show CDR1 as LGHNA and CDR2 as YNFKEQ. This CDR3 is built from 16 residues. V lost 4 bases, J lost 5 bases, and 18 bases lay in between. DNA for the CDR3: TGTGCCAGCAGCCGGCTGGGGGCAAGAACAGACAATGAGCAGTTCTTC. It specifies CASSRLGARTDNEQFF.

The chain joins TRBV5-1 to TRBJ1-1; 9 bases are shared with TRBD1. Losses at the gene ends were 7 bases for V and 3 bases for J; bases not matched to a gene: 7. This CDR3 spans 14 amino acids. Germline V CDR1 and CDR2: SGHRS, YFSETQ. The CDR3 nucleotides read TGCGCCAGCGAAGAAGGACAGGGGTACACTGAAGCTTTCTTT. It codes for CASEEGQGYTEAFF.

V is TRBV15 and J is TRBJ1-1, with D tentatively TRBD1 (5 bases). V was cut by 0 bases and J by 3 bases, with 14 bases left in between. Germline loops: CDR1 LNHNV, CDR2 YYDKDF (reference sequence). This CDR3 region has 16 residues. The CDR3 region is CATSRDSEGRDTEAFF. CDR3 in DNA: TGTGCCACCAGCAGAGATTCGGAGGGCAGGGACACTGAAGCTTTCTTT.

This clone showed up just a few times. The chain has TRBV5-4 and TRBJ2-1; D is perhaps TRBD1 or TRBD2 (5 bases each). The germline V gene has CDR1 SGHNT and CDR2 YYREEE (reference sequence). The CDR3 runs to 14 residues. The V gene lost 2 bases and the J gene lost 9 bases, with 15 bases spanning the gap. DNA of the CDR3: TGTGCCAGCAGCTTAGGGGCTTTGGACTCTGAGCAGTTCTTC. Translated, it gives CASSLGALDSEQFF.

The chain links TRBV24-1 to TRBJ2-1; 11 bases are shared with TRBD1. This CDR3 region has 19 residues. CDR1 and CDR2 from the germline V gene are KGHDR and SFDVKD. The V and J ends lost 5 bases and 9 bases, in that order; junction bases with no gene match: 20. As DNA, the CDR3 is TGTGCCACCAGTGGTCCTACCGGGACAGGGGGACTAGCCCCAGGTGAGCAGTTCTTC. Protein: CATSGPTGTGGLAPGEQFF.

The chain is built from TRBV3-1 (or the pseudogene TRBV3-2) and TRBJ2-7; 12 bases are shared with TRBD2. The CDR3 loop spans 15 amino acids. J was trimmed by 2 bases and V by 4 bases; bases with no gene match: 3. The germline gives CDR1 LGHDT, CDR2 YNNKEL (reference sequence). The chain's CDR3 is CASSLTSGGPYEQYF. CDR3 DNA sequence: TGTGCCAGCAGCCTTACTAGCGGGGGGCCCTACGAGCAGTACTTC.

The chain uses TRBV18 and TRBJ1-6; D may be TRBD1 (5 bases). The V end was cut by 0 bases, the J end by 13 bases, with 10 bases between. The CDR3 is 13 amino acids. The germline gives CDR1 KGHSH, CDR2 LQKENI. The CDR3 DNA is TGTGCCAGCTCACCACCGCCCCCAGGGCCCCTCCACTTT. Encoded protein: CASSPPPPGPLHF. Variable domain in full (rest from reference TRBV18 and TRBJ1-6): NAGVMQNPRHLVRRRGQEARLRCSPMKGHSHVYWYRQLPEEGLKFMVYLQKENIIDESGMPKERFSAEFPKEGPSILRIQQVVRGDSAAYFCASSPPPPGPLHFGNGTRLTVT.

The V gene is TRBV3-1 (or the pseudogene TRBV3-2), the J gene TRBJ2-7; D is unresolved. CDR3 length: 12 amino acids. Germline V gene data show CDR1 as LGHDT and CDR2 as YNNKEL (reference sequence). V lost 3 bases, J lost 2 bases, and 5 bases lay in between. The CDR3 region has the DNA TGTGCCAGCAGCCATTTTCCCTACGAGCAGTACTTC. It specifies CASSHFPYEQYF.

The sample holds a few counts of this clone. The chain has TRBV10-1 and TRBJ1-1; D perhaps matches TRBD1 (5 bases). The CDR3 extends over 14 amino acids. The germline V and J ends were trimmed by 5 bases and 5 bases, with 15 bases remaining between them. CDR1 and CDR2 from the germline V gene are WNHNN and SYGVQD (reference sequence). The CDR3 bases are TGCGCCAGCAGTCCTAGAGCGGAGGGGACTGAAGCTTTCTTT. It specifies CASSPRAEGTEAFF.

The V call is TRBV7-2, the J call TRBJ1-3, with D hard to call. The V end lost 3 bases, the J end lost 3 bases, and 9 bases lay between the germline ends. Looked up from germline, CDR1 is SGHTA and CDR2 is FQGNSA. The CDR3 is 14 amino acids. As DNA, the CDR3 is TGTGCCAGCAGCTTCGGAGGGATTGGAAACACCATATATTTT. It is translated as CASSFGGIGNTIYF.

V gene TRBV27 combines with J gene TRBJ1-5, with a tentative D call TRBD1 (5 bases). Germline V gives CDR1 MNHEY, CDR2 SMNVEV (reference sequence). This CDR3 contains 14 residues. With 5 bases removed from V and 6 bases from J, the gap between germline ends came to 14 bases. The CDR3 is CASSLAAGLQPQHF. In DNA, the CDR3 is TGTGCCAGCAGTCTAGCGGCAGGGCTTCAGCCCCAGCATTTT.

The V gene is TRBV7-2, the J gene TRBJ2-1; 10 bases are a match to TRBD2. CDR1 and CDR2 from the germline V gene are SGHTA and FQGNSA. The CDR3 length is 16 residues. V trimming: 6 bases; J trimming: 0 bases; junction bases outside the gene matches: 5. CDR3 sequence (DNA): TGTGCCAGCAGTATAGCGGGGGGACGCTCCTACAATGAGCAGTTCTTC. Its translation is CASSIAGGRSYNEQFF.

V usage is TRBV18 and J usage is TRBJ2-7, with D perhaps TRBD1 (5 bases). The CDR3 extends over 14 amino acids. Germline V gene data show CDR1 as KGHSH and CDR2 as LQKENI. V dropped 2 bases and J dropped 0 bases, with 8 bases sitting between them. CDR3 nucleotides: TGTGCCAGCTCACCAGGGGCCAGCTCCTACGAGCAGTACTTC. It specifies CASSPGASSYEQYF.